Listed here are 20 T cell receptor beta chains from one sample, sequenced in a study of radiotherapy plus CTLA-4 blockade in lung cancer. Profiling relied on immunoSEQ multiplex PCR, and the TCRdb table lists in-frame clones only, not all of them. The data show some 37,000 clones, 72% seen once. Source: peripheral blood, taken from a patient treated with radiotherapy plus ipilimumab. All receptors derive from a human donor with non-small cell lung cancer who had stable disease on radiotherapy plus ipilimumab.

This clone has a handful of counts. This chain uses TRBV20-1 with TRBJ1-1; D possibly corresponds to TRBD1 (5 bases). The germline CDR1 and CDR2 sequences are DFQATT and SNEGSKA (reference sequence). This CDR3 is 11 amino acids long. Deletions cut 6 bases from V and 6 bases from J, with 11 bases between. In DNA, the CDR3 is TGCAGTGCAAGACAGTATGCTGAAGCTTTCTTT. Translated, it gives CSARQYAEAFF.

J is TRBJ2-7 and V is TRBV7-8; perhaps TRBD1 as D (5 bases). Germline values: CDR1 SGHVS, CDR2 FQNEAQ. V was pared by 4 bases and J by 6 bases, with 13 bases between. This CDR3 region has 13 residues. DNA of the CDR3: TGTGCCAGCAGCTCAACGGCAGGGTCCGAGCAGTACTTC. Amino acids: CASSSTAGSEQYF.

The V gene is TRBV29-1, the J gene TRBJ1-2, with 8 bases fitting TRBD1. The ends lost 5 bases at V and 8 bases at J; junction bases unmatched: 10. Germline CDR1 and CDR2: SQVTM and ANQGSEA. The CDR3 is 13 amino acids. Here the CDR3 DNA reads TGCAGCGTTCGCGGGACAGGCGCCCACGGCTACACCTTC. It codes for CSVRGTGAHGYTF. The full variable domain, in which reference TRBV29-1 and TRBJ1-2 provide the parts outside the CDR3, is SAVISQKPSRDICQRGTSLTIQCQVDSQVTMMFWYRQQPGQSLTLIATANQGSEATYESGFVIDKFPISRPNLTFSTLTVSNMSPEDSSIYLCSVRGTGAHGYTFGSGTRLTVV.

The chain has TRBV5-1 and TRBJ2-3; D perhaps matches TRBD1 (6 bases). Trimming took off 0 bases at V and 3 bases at J, with 14 bases between the two ends. Germline V gene lookup returns CDR1 SGHRS and CDR2 YFSETQ. The CDR3 runs 16 residues. CDR3 sequence reads: CASSLGVTGTTDTQYF. CDR3 bases: TGCGCCAGCAGCTTGGGGGTTACAGGGACAACAGATACGCAGTATTTT.

V gene TRBV4-2 combines with J gene TRBJ1-1, with D possibly matching TRBD1 (5 bases). The germline gives CDR1 LGHNA, CDR2 YNFKEQ. V lost 0 bases, J lost 11 bases, and 16 bases lay in between. The CDR3 is 14 amino acids. The CDR3 DNA sequence: TGTGCCAGCAGCCAAGATCGGCGGGACGTTGGGGCTTTCTTT. Its protein is CASSQDRRDVGAFF.

V and J are TRBV29-1 and TRBJ2-7; maybe TRBD1 (6 bases). This CDR3 is built from 12 residues. Between the trimmed V and J ends, which lost 6 bases and 3 bases, there was a span of 12 bases. Germline CDR1 is SQVTM and CDR2 is ANQGSEA. CDR3 sequence (DNA): TGCAGCGTAACCGGGACATACTACGAGCAGTACTTC. Its translation is CSVTGTYYEQYF.

The chain has TRBV11-3 and TRBJ2-1; the match to TRBD2 covers 12 bases. The CDR3 consists of 12 residues. V was clipped by 2 bases and J by 16 bases; unmatched bases: 3. The V gene's germline CDR1 is SGHNT and CDR2 YENEEA. This CDR3 is CASSLRLAGAFF. Written as DNA, the CDR3 is TGTGCCAGCAGCTTAAGACTAGCGGGGGCCTTCTTC.

Written as DNA, the CDR3 is TGTGCCAGCAAAGGGGGCGTTGGCCGCCCAGATACGCAGTATTTT. Its protein is CASKGGVGRPDTQYF. The chain employs TRBV9 and TRBJ2-3, with 7 positions matching TRBD1. The CDR3 has 15 residues. Germline CDR1 reads SGDLS; CDR2 reads YYNGEE. V was pared by 6 bases and J by 4 bases, with 11 bases of the junction left unmatched. The whole variable domain, remainder taken from reference TRBV9 and TRBJ2-3, is DSGVTQTPKHLITATGQRVTLRCSPRSGDLSVYWYQQSLDQGLQFLIQYYNGEERAKGNILERFSAQQFPDLHSELNLSSLELGDSALYFCASKGGVGRPDTQYFGPGTRLTVL.

The chain has TRBV7-9 and TRBJ2-5; TRBD1 matches at 9 bases. CDR1 SEHNR and CDR2 FQNEAQ come from the germline V gene (reference sequence). The CDR3 extends over 15 amino acids. V lost 6 bases and J lost 5; bases outside the gene matches: 10. The CDR3 nucleotides are TGTGCCAGCAGTTCGGGACAGGGAAGAAGCGAGACCCAGTACTTC. It yields the protein CASSSGQGRSETQYF.

Of note for this clone: Other DNA sequences within the sample encode an identical CDR3. The gene calls are TRBV6-5 and TRBJ1-5; D may be TRBD1 (6 bases). The CDR3 is 15 amino acids. Germline V gene lookup returns CDR1 MNHEY and CDR2 SVGAGI. The germline V and J ends were trimmed by 4 bases and 0 bases, with 10 bases remaining between them. The CDR3 sequence is CASSSQGYSNQPQHF. In nucleotides, the CDR3 is TGTGCCAGCAGTTCACAGGGTTATAGCAATCAGCCCCAGCATTTT.

By share, this clone ranks as medium-sized (0.01 to 0.1%). This chain connects TRBV4-3 to TRBJ1-1; 7 bases are a match to TRBD1. This CDR3 is 14 amino acids long. Germline-derived CDR1 and CDR2 are LGHNA and YSLEER. V gave up 4 bases and J gave up 6 bases; unmatched junction bases: 8. The CDR3 spells CASSLTSTGAEAFF. CDR3 sequence (DNA): TGCGCCAGCAGCCTGACTTCTACAGGGGCTGAAGCTTTCTTT.

This clone was detected ten times or more. The chain has TRBV9 and TRBJ1-1; D may be TRBD1 (6 bases). The CDR3 covers 15 residues. The V end was cut by 5 bases, the J end by 2 bases, with 16 bases between. In germline, CDR1 is SGDLS, CDR2 YYNGEE. The CDR3 protein is CASRGAGVGNTEAFF. DNA for the CDR3: TGTGCCAGCAGGGGGGCGGGGGTGGGTAACACTGAAGCTTTCTTT.

Points on this clone: Because it lacks the conserved phenylalanine or tryptophan at the end, this CDR3 is likely a read error. The chain employs TRBV5-1 and TRBJ1-1; 7 bases map to TRBD1. This CDR3 is 16 amino acids long. After removal of 6 bases from V and 0 bases from J, the junction contained 11 bases not matched to a gene. Germline lookup yields CDR1 SGHRS and CDR2 YFSETQ. In DNA form, the CDR3 reads TGCGCCAGCACCCCCCGGGACAGTTACATGAACACTGAAGCTTTCCTT. Its protein is CASTPRDSYMNTEAFL.

V and J are TRBV2 and TRBJ2-1; 8 bases agree with TRBD1. With 5 bases clipped from V and 7 bases from J, the junction kept 4 bases outside the gene matches. This CDR3 region has 13 residues. The germline V gene has CDR1 SNHLY and CDR2 FYNNEI. The CDR3 DNA reads TGTGCCAGCAGTCGGGACAGGTCGAATGAGCAGTTCTTC. Translated: CASSRDRSNEQFF.

The chain combines TRBV2 with TRBJ1-1; the match to TRBD1 covers 7 bases. CDR1 and CDR2 from the germline V gene are SNHLY and FYNNEI. V was pared by 5 bases and J by 6 bases, with 9 bases of the junction left unmatched. This CDR3 comprises 14 residues. CDR3 in amino acids: CASSQRGREAEAFF. The CDR3 nucleotides read TGTGCCAGCAGTCAAAGGGGGCGAGAGGCTGAAGCTTTCTTT.

The chain carries TRBV7-2 and TRBJ2-5, with 12 bases that match TRBD2. V dropped 7 bases and J dropped 4; count of bases not matched to a gene: 7. This CDR3 has 15 amino acids. From germline, CDR1 is SGHTA and CDR2 FQGNSA. CDR3 in amino acids: CASNLAGGWGETQYF. As DNA, the CDR3 is TGTGCCAGCAATCTAGCGGGGGGGTGGGGAGAGACCCAGTACTTC.

The chain couples TRBV6-5 to TRBJ2-7, with 7 positions matching TRBD1. The CDR3 has 14 residues. Germline-derived CDR1 and CDR2 are MNHEY and SVGAGI. After removal of 6 bases from V and 4 bases from J, the junction contained 9 bases not matched to a gene. The CDR3 reads CASRPPGQRYEQYF. The CDR3 DNA follows: TGTGCCAGCAGGCCTCCGGGACAGCGATACGAGCAGTACTTC.

The V call is TRBV5-4, the J call TRBJ1-4; tentatively, D is TRBD1 (6 bases). Trimming left V 4 bases short and J 6 bases short, with 13 bases between. Germline V CDR1 and CDR2: SGHNT, YYREEE (reference sequence). The CDR3 is 14 amino acids. The CDR3 is CASSRQGRDEKLFF. The CDR3 coding sequence is TGTGCCAGCAGCCGCCAGGGGCGGGATGAAAAACTGTTTTTT.

V and J are TRBV11-2 and TRBJ1-5, with unresolved D. V was pared by 0 bases and J by 6 bases, with 6 bases between. This CDR3 comprises 13 residues. Germline V gene lookup returns CDR1 SGHAT and CDR2 FQNNGV. In DNA form, the CDR3 reads TGTGCCAGCAGCTTAGAGGAGGGTCAGCCCCAGCATTTT. Translating gives CASSLEEGQPQHF.

The rearrangement uses TRBV7-9 and TRBJ1-6, with 10 bases identical to TRBD1. The CDR3 is 12 amino acids. Germline CDR1 reads SEHNR; CDR2 reads FQNEAQ (reference sequence). Trimming removed 5 bases from V and 13 bases from J; junction bases left unmatched: 2. The CDR3 here is CASSPDRGPLHF. CDR3 nucleotides: TGTGCCAGCAGCCCGGACAGGGGGCCCCTCCACTTT.